These 11 T cell receptor beta chains were sequenced from one sample in a study of blood T cell repertoires in COVID-19. Only in-frame clones appear in the TCRdb table, and some are missing; sequencing was by immunoSEQ multiplex PCR. The table lists about 210,000 clones, 65% to 90% of them singletons. The sample comprised PBMCs or T cells enriched from blood (not recorded which). Every receptor here comes from a woman in her forties or fifties with acute COVID-19.

The chain uses TRBV28 and TRBJ2-3; D is unclear. CDR3 length equals 15 residues. The germline V gene has CDR1 MDHEN and CDR2 SYDVKM. Trimming shortened V by 5 bases and J by 2 bases, and 14 bases separated the two germline ends. The CDR3 bases are TGTGCCAGCAGTCCAGGCAACAGTTACACAGATACGCAGTATTTT. Translating gives CASSPGNSYTDTQYF.

In this sample, this clone turned up a few times. The chain employs TRBV7-9 and TRBJ1-4; D possibly corresponds to TRBD1 (6 bases). Per germline, CDR1 SEHNR and CDR2 FQNEAQ (reference sequence). V was cut by 6 bases and J by 2 bases, with 13 bases left in between. CDR3 length: 15 amino acids. The CDR3 nucleotides are TGTGCCAGCAGTCCCCCGAGGGGGACTAATGAAAAACTGTTTTTT. Protein sequence: CASSPPRGTNEKLFF.

This chain links TRBV9 with TRBJ2-3; 9 bases match TRBD2. V lost 4 bases to trimming and J lost 1 base; unmatched junction nucleotides: 7. The CDR3 totals 16 residues. From germline, CDR1 is SGDLS and CDR2 YYNGEE. The CDR3 loop reads CASSPRVAGGTDTQYF. The DNA of the CDR3 is TGTGCCAGCAGCCCAAGGGTAGCGGGGGGCACAGATACGCAGTATTTT.

Notes on this clone: Other DNA sequences in the sample encode the same CDR3. The chain is built from TRBV19 and TRBJ2-7, with D tentatively TRBD1 (6 bases). Trimming removed 3 bases from V and 3 bases from J, with 9 bases in between. Germline V gene lookup returns CDR1 LNHDA and CDR2 SQIVND (reference sequence). The length of the CDR3 is 13 residues. The CDR3 protein is CASSIQGNYEQYF. The DNA of the CDR3 is TGTGCCAGTAGTATTCAGGGGAACTACGAGCAGTACTTC.

This rearrangement joins TRBV5-5 to TRBJ2-3; 7 bases match TRBD2. This CDR3 spans 16 amino acids. The ends lost 4 bases at V and 2 bases at J; junction bases unmatched: 10. CDR1 SGHKS and CDR2 YYEKEE come from the germline V gene (reference sequence). The DNA for the CDR3 is TGTGCCAGCAGCACGAGGCCTAGCGGAAACACAGATACGCAGTATTTT. Its protein is CASSTRPSGNTDTQYF.

The chain uses TRBV30 and TRBJ1-3; TRBD1 matches 7 bases. V lost 5 bases, J lost 2 bases, and 6 bases stayed unmatched. Germline CDR1 reads GTSNPN; CDR2 reads SVGIG (reference sequence). The CDR3 length is 14 residues. The CDR3 DNA reads TGTGCCTGGGAAAAGGGGGCGGCTGGAAACACCATATATTTT. This encodes CAWEKGAAGNTIYF.

This chain connects TRBV5-6 to TRBJ2-7; 12 bases fit TRBD1. The germline gives CDR1 SGHDT, CDR2 YYEEEE. CDR3 size: 16 residues. Unmatched junction bases numbered 8, after V lost 2 bases and J lost 5 bases. This CDR3 reads CASSFIPGQGADEQYF. The DNA of the CDR3 is TGTGCCAGCAGCTTCATACCGGGACAGGGGGCGGACGAGCAGTACTTC.

CDR3 protein: CASSQGGNQPQHF. The DNA for the CDR3 is TGTGCCAGCAGTCAGGGCGGCAATCAGCCCCAGCATTTT. The chain links TRBV7-8 to TRBJ1-5, with TRBD1 as a possible D gene (5 bases). The CDR3 consists of 13 residues. V was cut by 6 bases and J by 2 bases, with 8 bases left in between. Germline V gene sequence: CDR1 SGHVS, CDR2 FQNEAQ.

The genes are TRBV14 and TRBJ2-7, with 8 bases lining up with TRBD2. CDR3 size: 16 residues. With 0 bases clipped from V and 1 base from J, the junction kept 5 bases outside the gene matches. CDR1 and CDR2 from the germline V gene are SGHDN and FVKESK. The CDR3 region is CASSQDLIAGSYEQYF. For the CDR3, the DNA is TGTGCCAGCAGCCAAGACTTGATAGCGGGGTCCTACGAGCAGTACTTC.

The rearrangement joins TRBV18 to TRBJ1-2; D is unresolved. Germline CDR1 is KGHSH and CDR2 is LQKENI. V lost 3 bases, J lost 8 bases, and 13 bases lay in between. The length of the CDR3 is 13 residues. Here the CDR3 DNA reads TGTGCCAGCTCACCCGTGACGGGTCAGGGCTACACCTTC. Translated: CASSPVTGQGYTF.

The V gene is TRBV4-1, the J gene TRBJ2-1, with D perhaps matching TRBD1 (6 bases). CDR1 is MGHRA, CDR2 YSYEKL, per germline. V was shortened by 2 bases and J by 13 bases, with 12 bases between the two germline ends. This CDR3 is built from 12 residues. This CDR3 is CASSQPTGGQFF. DNA for the CDR3: TGCGCCAGCAGCCAACCTACTGGGGGCCAGTTCTTC.